Listed below are T cell receptor beta chains from one sample, sequenced in a study of quantifying T cell responses using KT2 cells. TCRdb reprocessed the UMI-ligation and nested PCR reads via MiXCR and lists one record per CDR3 protein. The repertoire holds under 35,000 distinct CDR3 sequences, with roughly 8% as singletons. Sequencing input: PBMCs spiked with cells of the T cell clone KT2. These TCRs come from a human donor. Both conserved end residues are trimmed from each CDR3. The order of the fields is J gene, clone size, V gene, CDR3 protein. Clone size appears in some rows only: once, few, many, or a class for an expanded clone.

J: TRBJ1-5
size: -
V: TRBV6-1
CDR3: ASSETWAQPQH

J: TRBJ1-2
size: many
V: TRBV6-2/TRBV6-3
CDR3: ASSYSGQARYGGYT

J: TRBJ2-3
size: many
V: TRBV11-3
CDR3: ASSFRSGDTDTQY

J: TRBJ2-5
size: -
V: TRBV12-3/TRBV12-4
CDR3: ASSFQVASGETQY

J: TRBJ2-3
size: many
V: TRBV6-4
CDR3: ASSENAGGSTDTQY

J: TRBJ2-1
size: few
V: TRBV7-8
CDR3: ASSYPRTGGLRHNEQF

J: TRBJ2-6
size: -
V: TRBV4-1
CDR3: ASSPIGTGGVKISGANVLT

J: TRBJ2-3
size: -
V: TRBV10-3
CDR3: AISDGQTGYTDTQY

J: TRBJ1-1
size: -
V: TRBV18
CDR3: ASSLYKSLNAEAF

J: TRBJ2-7
size: many
V: TRBV12-3/TRBV12-4
CDR3: ATSDYSYEQY

J: TRBJ1-1
size: few
V: TRBV25-1
CDR3: ASSESGGTTEAF